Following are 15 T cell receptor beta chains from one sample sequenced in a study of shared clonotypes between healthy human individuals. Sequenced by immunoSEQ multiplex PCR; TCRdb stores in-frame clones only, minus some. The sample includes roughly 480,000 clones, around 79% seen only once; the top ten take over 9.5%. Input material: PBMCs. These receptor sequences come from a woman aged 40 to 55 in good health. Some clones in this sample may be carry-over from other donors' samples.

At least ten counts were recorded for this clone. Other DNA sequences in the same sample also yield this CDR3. The DNA for the CDR3 is TGCAGCGTTGCCCGAGGCACTGAAGCTTTCTTT. This encodes CSVARGTEAFF. The genes are TRBV29-1 and TRBJ1-1; D is uncertain. Germline V gene sequence: CDR1 SQVTM, CDR2 ANQGSEA. CDR3 length equals 11 residues. Trimming removed 4 bases from V and 4 bases from J, with 7 bases in between.

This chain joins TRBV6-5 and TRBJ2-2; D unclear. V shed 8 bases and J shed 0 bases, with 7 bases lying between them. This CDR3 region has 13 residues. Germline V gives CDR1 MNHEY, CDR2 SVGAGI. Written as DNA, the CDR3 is TGTGCCAGCTTCAGACCGAACACCGGGGAGCTGTTTTTT. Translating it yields CASFRPNTGELFF.

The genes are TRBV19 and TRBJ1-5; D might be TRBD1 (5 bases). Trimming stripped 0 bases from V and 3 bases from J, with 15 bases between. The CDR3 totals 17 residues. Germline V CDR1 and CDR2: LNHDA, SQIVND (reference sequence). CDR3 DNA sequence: TGTGCCAGTAGTATAGATCACGGAGGGGTGGCCAATCAGCCCCAGCATTTT. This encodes CASSIDHGGVANQPQHF.

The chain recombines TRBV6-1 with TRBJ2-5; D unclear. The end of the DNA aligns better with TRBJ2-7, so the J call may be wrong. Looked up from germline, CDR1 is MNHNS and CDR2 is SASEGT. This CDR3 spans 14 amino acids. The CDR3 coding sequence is TGTGCCAGCAGTGTTGCCGAGAGCTCCTACGAGCAGTACTTC. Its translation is CASSVAESSYEQYF.

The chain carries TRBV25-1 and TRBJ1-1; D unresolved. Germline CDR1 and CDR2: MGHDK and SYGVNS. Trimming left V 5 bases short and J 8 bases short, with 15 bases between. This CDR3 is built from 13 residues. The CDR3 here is CASSIQRSAEAFF. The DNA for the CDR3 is TGTGCCAGCAGTATTCAGAGGTCAGCGGAAGCTTTCTTT.

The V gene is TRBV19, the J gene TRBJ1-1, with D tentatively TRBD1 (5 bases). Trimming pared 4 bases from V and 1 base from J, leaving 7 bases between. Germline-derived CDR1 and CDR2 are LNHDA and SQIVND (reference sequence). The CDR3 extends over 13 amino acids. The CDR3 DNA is TGTGCCAGTAGTACCACAGGGAACACTGAAGCTTTCTTT. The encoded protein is CASSTTGNTEAFF.

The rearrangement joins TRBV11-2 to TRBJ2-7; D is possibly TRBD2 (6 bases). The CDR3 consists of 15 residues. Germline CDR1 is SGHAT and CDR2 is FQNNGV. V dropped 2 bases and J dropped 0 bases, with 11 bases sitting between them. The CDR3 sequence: CASSLQLASSYEQYF. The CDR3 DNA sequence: TGTGCCAGCAGCTTACAACTAGCAAGCTCCTACGAGCAGTACTTC.

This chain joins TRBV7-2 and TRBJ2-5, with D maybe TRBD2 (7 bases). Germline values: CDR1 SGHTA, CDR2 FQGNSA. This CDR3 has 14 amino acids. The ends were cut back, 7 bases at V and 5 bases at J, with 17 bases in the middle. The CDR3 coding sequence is TGTGCCAGCACCGAAAGGGGGGGGAGGGAGACCCAGTACTTC. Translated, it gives CASTERGGRETQYF.

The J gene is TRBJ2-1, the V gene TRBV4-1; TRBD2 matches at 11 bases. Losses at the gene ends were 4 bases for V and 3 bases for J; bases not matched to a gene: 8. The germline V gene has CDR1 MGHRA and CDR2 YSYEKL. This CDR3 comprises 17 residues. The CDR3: CASSPKTSGTVYNEQFF. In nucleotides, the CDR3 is TGCGCCAGCAGCCCGAAGACTAGCGGGACCGTCTACAATGAGCAGTTCTTC.

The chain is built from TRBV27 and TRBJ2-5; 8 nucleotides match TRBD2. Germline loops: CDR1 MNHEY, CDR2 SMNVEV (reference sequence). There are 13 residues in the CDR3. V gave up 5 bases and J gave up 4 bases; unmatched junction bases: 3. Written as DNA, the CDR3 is TGTGCCAGCAGTGCCCGGGAGGGAGAGACCCAGTACTTC. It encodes CASSAREGETQYF.

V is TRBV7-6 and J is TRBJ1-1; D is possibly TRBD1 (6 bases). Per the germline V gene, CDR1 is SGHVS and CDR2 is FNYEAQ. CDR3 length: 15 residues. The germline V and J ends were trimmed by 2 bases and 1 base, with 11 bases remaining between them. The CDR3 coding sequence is TGTGCCAGCAGCTTACAACAGGGTGGGAACACTGAAGCTTTCTTT. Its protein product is CASSLQQGGNTEAFF.

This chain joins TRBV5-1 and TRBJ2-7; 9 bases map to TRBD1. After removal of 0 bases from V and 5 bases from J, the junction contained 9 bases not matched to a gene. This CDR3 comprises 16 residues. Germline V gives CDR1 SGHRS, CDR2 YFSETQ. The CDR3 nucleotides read TGCGCCAGCAGCTTGGCCATGGGGACAGGGACCCACGAGCAGTACTTC. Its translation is CASSLAMGTGTHEQYF.

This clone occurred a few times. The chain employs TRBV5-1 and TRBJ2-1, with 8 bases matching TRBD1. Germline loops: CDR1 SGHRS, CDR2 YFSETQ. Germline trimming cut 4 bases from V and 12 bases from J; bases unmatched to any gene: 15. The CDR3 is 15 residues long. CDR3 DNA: TGCGCCAGCAGCCTAACCCAACCGGGACAGGTTGGGCAGTTCTTC. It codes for CASSLTQPGQVGQFF.

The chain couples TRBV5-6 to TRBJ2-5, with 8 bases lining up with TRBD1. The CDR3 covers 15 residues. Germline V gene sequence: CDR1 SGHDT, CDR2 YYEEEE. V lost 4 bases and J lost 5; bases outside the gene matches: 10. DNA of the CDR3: TGTGCCAGCAGCCCTACAGGGGGGAGTGGGGAGACCCAGTACTTC. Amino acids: CASSPTGGSGETQYF.

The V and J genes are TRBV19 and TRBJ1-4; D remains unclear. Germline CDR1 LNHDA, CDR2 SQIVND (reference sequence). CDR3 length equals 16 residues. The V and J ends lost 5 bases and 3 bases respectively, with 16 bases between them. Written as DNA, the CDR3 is TGTGCCAGTAGTCCGACCCAAACAGCACCTAATGAAAAACTGTTTTTT. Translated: CASSPTQTAPNEKLFF.